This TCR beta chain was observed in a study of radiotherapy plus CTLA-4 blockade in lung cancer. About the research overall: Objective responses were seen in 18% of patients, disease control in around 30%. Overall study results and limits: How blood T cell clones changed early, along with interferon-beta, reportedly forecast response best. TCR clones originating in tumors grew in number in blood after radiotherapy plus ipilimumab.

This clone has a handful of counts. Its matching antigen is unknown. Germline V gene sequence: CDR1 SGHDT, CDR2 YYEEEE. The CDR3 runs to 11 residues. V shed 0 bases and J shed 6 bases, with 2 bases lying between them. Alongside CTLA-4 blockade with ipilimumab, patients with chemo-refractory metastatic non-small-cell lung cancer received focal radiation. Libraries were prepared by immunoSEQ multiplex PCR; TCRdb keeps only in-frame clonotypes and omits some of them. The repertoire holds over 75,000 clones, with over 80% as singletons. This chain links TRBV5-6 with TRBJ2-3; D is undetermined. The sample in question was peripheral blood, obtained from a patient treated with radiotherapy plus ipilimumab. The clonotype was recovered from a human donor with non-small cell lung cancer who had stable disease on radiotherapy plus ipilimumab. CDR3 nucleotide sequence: TGTGCCAGCAGCTTGGGGGATACGCAGTATTTT. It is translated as CASSLGDTQYF.